This T cell receptor beta chain stems from a study of blood T cell repertoires in COVID-19 (TCRdb year 2020). General notes on the study: Samples from collaborators originated in the United States, Italy and Spain and spanned both the acute and convalescent phases of COVID-19. The material from the prospective study consisted of cDNA or gDNA derived from T cells, B-cell-depleted T cells, or PBMCs. The dataset comprised deeply sampled blood TCRbeta repertoires from subjects exposed to, actively infected with, or recovered from COVID-19. A freely available public database, intended as a resource for researchers studying the immune response to SARS-CoV-2, is where the repertoires were released. Samples came from the ongoing ImmuneRACE study (first 160 participants) plus 1,254 subjects from 6 global collaborators. Nearly every sample came with metadata listing a de-identified subject ID, COVID-19 status, age in years and sex. Where available, HLA class I and class II types were obtained from metadata supplied by the sample provider rather than from assay-based typing. Broad study findings and their caveats: Clinical and demographic metadata were provided uncurated, with the amount varying by source and participant.

Each collaborating institution followed its own protocols to collect whole blood in K2EDTA tubes. For TCRbeta analysis, collaborators shipped samples in one of three forms: frozen whole blood, isolated PBMCs, or DNA extracted from either of those sample types. TCRbeta CDR3 regions were amplified from genomic DNA by means of the immunoSEQ Assay, a bias-controlled multiplex PCR. Concerning the study's data processing: The number of nucleated cells in each sample was estimated by amplification of reference gene primers within the assay. Sequence reads were collapsed and filtered to measure the absolute abundance of every unique TCRbeta CDR3 rearrangement. Productive Simpson clonality was computed per sample as the square root of Simpson's diversity index over productive rearrangements. TCRdb's version of the immuneACCESS table is confined to in-frame rearrangements and falls short of the full clone set. An unresolved V gene accounts for under half of the shortfall where checked; the remainder is of unknown origin. The V and J calls and clone size are taken from that table; D and trimming were inferred from the DNA. For this sample the table gives roughly 100,000 clones, of which 70% to 90% were detected only once. The ten largest clones capture around 8.1% of the sample.

A word on this clone: Its recognized antigen is unknown. Base qualities are missing; no much larger clone stands one base away.

CDR1 and CDR2, per the germline V gene (reference sequence), are SEHNR and FQNEAQ. The junction carries 10 bases between V and J, which are trimmed by 5 bases and 6 bases respectively. The CDR3 covers 12 residues, taking in both the cysteine and the phenylalanine. CDR3 DNA only is kept here, 36 bases in frame from base 1. The chain uses TRBV7-9 and TRBJ1-2, with the D gene too uncertain to name. The TCR was taken from a woman in her 70s with acute or convalescent COVID-19. Sequencing was performed on peripheral blood. The DNA sequence reads TGTGCCAGCAGCCCCGAGGGAGATGGCTACACCTTC. Translated, this gives CASSPEGDGYTF.